This T cell receptor (beta chain) was sequenced for a study of blood T cell repertoires in COVID-19. Across the whole study: Spain, Italy and the United States supplied samples that represented acute and convalescent COVID-19.

Recruited during active infection, patients (from Seattle) were subsequently followed longitudinally. Germline V gene data show CDR1 as LGHNA and CDR2 as YSLEER. The CDR3 has 19 amino acids. V was clipped by 3 bases and J by 9 bases, with 27 bases between them. Method: immunoSEQ multiplex PCR; TCRdb's copy keeps in-frame clones and lacks some. The table shows about 210,000 clones, with 75% to 85% occurring only once. The chain links TRBV4-3 to TRBJ1-6; possible D gene TRBD1, 5 bases. Material: peripheral blood. The source is a woman aged 70-85 years with COVID-19, enrolled during active disease. The DNA for the CDR3 is TGCGCCAGCAGCCAGGCCCTAAGCGGGGCAGGCGTAACTGGTTCACCCCTCCACTTT. Protein product: CASSQALSGAGVTGSPLHF.